The rows below give T cell receptor beta chains drawn from one sample of a study of CD8+CD57+ T cells in acquired aplastic anemia. TCRdb recomputed calls from the reads with MiXCR, one row per CDR3 protein. The data contain 150,000 to 200,000 distinct CDR3 sequences, 50% to 75% of them singletons. What was sequenced was sorted CD4+, CD8+, or CD8+CD57+ T cells (not recorded which) from PBMCs. These receptors all come from a human donor with severe aplastic anemia or a healthy control (not recorded which). The CDR3 runs from the conserved cysteine through the conserved F or W. D genes are given only for firm matches. The size of a clone is reported for some rows only, either as once, few or many, or as a class for expanded clones.

>TRBV7-2|TRBJ1-2|NA|TRBD1
CASSSPGQGLLGYTF
TGTGCCAGCAGCTCCCCGGGACAGGGCTTATTAGGCTACACCTTC
>TRBV7-9|TRBJ2-3|NA|NA
CASSKTKKGADTQYF
TGTGCTAGCAGCAAAACCAAAAAGGGCGCAGATACGCAGTATTTT
>TRBV24-1|TRBJ2-5|NA|NA
CATSWSGAVPETQYF
TGTGCCACCAGCTGGTCGGGAGCGGTACCAGAGACCCAGTACTTC
>TRBV5-8|TRBJ1-6|NA|TRBD1
CASSHRTGVSPLHF
TGTGCCAGCAGCCATCGGACAGGGGTCTCACCCCTCCACTTT
>TRBV10-1|TRBJ2-1|NA|NA
CASLGLGGYSYNEQFF
TGCGCCAGCTTGGGATTGGGGGGTTATTCCTACAATGAGCAGTTCTTC
>TRBV7-9|TRBJ1-6|NA|NA
CASSHVDGEPLHF
TGTGCCAGCAGCCACGTTGACGGTGAGCCCCTCCACTTT
>TRBV5-1|TRBJ1-2|few|NA
CASSLGQYLYGYTF
TGCGCCAGCAGCTTGGGACAGTACCTCTATGGCTACACCTTC
>TRBV29-1|TRBJ1-4|NA|TRBD1
CSVEGPDRGREKLFF
TGCAGCGTTGAAGGTCCCGACAGGGGGCGGGAAAAACTGTTTTTT
>TRBV20-1|TRBJ1-2|once|NA
CSARDQNRILSGYTF
TGCAGTGCTAGAGATCAAAACAGGATTCTATCGGGCTACACCTTC
>TRBV12-3/TRBV12-4|TRBJ2-1|many|TRBD2
CASSFSSGIGNEQFF
TGTGCCAGCAGTTTTTCTAGCGGGATTGGGAATGAGCAGTTCTTC
>TRBV2|TRBJ1-2|NA|NA
CASSEDLGPAGYTF
TGTGCCAGCAGTGAAGACCTGGGGCCTGCCGGCTACACCTTC
>TRBV4-2|TRBJ1-2|many|TRBD1
CASSQDRDRVRGYTF
TGTGCCAGCAGCCAAGATCGGGACAGGGTGAGAGGCTACACCTTC
>TRBV7-2|TRBJ1-6|NA|NA
CASSLVNSYNSPLHF
TGTGCCAGCAGCTTAGTTAACTCCTATAATTCACCCCTCCACTTT
>TRBV7-2|TRBJ2-7|NA|TRBD2
CASSLGGGASYEQYF
TGTGCCAGCAGCTTAGGCGGGGGGGCCTCCTACGAGCAGTACTTC
>TRBV11-2|TRBJ2-1|NA|TRBD2
CASSLGPGRGGNNEQFF
TGTGCCAGCAGCTTAGGTCCCGGGCGGGGGGGCAACAATGAGCAGTTCTTC
>TRBV19|TRBJ2-3|NA|NA
CASSISTDTQYF
TGTGCCAGTAGTATATCCACAGATACGCAGTATTTT
>TRBV29-1|TRBJ2-7|NA|NA
CSALGQMGYEQYF
TGCAGCGCCCTAGGGCAGATGGGTTACGAGCAGTACTTC